These 30 T cell receptor beta chains came from one sample sequenced in a study of T cells after yellow fever vaccination. Each CDR3 protein is one row after TCRdb ran MiXCR on the 5' RACE reads. This table has some 22,000 distinct CDR3 sequences, approximately 5.2% appearing once. The specimen was PBMCs, either bulk or a sorted T-cell subset (CD4+, CD8+, memory, or dextramer-sorted; not recorded which), collected approximately 47 days after the first yellow fever vaccination. These TCRs come from a man aged 18 to 29 who received the YFV17D yellow fever vaccine.

There are many counts of this clonotype. The genes are TRBV4-3 and TRBJ2-1, with D uncertain. The V and J ends lost 0 bases and 0 bases respectively, with 6 bases between them. The V gene's germline CDR1 is LGHNA and CDR2 YSLEER. The CDR3 runs to 15 residues. CDR3 amino acids: CASSQEQSSYNEQFF. The CDR3, as DNA: TGCGCCAGCAGCCAAGAACAGAGCTCCTACAATGAGCAGTTCTTC.

This clonotype was seen repeatedly, ten times or more. CDR3 sequence reads: CSAGTVGYGYTF. CDR3 coding DNA: TGCAGTGCTGGGACAGTAGGCTATGGCTACACCTTC. The chain is built from TRBV20-1 and TRBJ1-2, with 7 bases lining up with TRBD1. The CDR3 has 12 amino acids. Germline values: CDR1 DFQATT, CDR2 SNEGSKA (reference sequence). V trimming: 5 bases; J trimming: 4 bases; junction bases outside the gene matches: 4.

This clonotype was observed at least ten times. The chain employs TRBV6-5 and TRBJ2-7, with 7 bases matching TRBD1. In germline, CDR1 is MNHEY, CDR2 SVGAGI. This CDR3 contains 16 residues. Germline trimming cut 2 bases from V and 6 bases from J; bases unmatched to any gene: 13. The chain's CDR3 is CASSYVPNKQGSEQYV. The CDR3 nucleotides are TGTGCCAGCAGTTACGTCCCGAATAAACAGGGGTCCGAGCAGTACGTC.

In this sample, this clonotype turned up many times. This chain joins TRBV12-3 or TRBV12-4 and TRBJ1-4; D ambiguous. Deletions cut 5 bases from V and 0 bases from J, with 10 bases between. The CDR3 has 15 amino acids. In DNA form, the CDR3 reads TGTGCCAGCAGTCTTAACTCGGCAACTAATGAAAAACTGTTTTTT. Protein sequence: CASSLNSATNEKLFF.

This clonotype was found many times. The chain carries TRBV7-9 and TRBJ2-4; maybe TRBD1 (6 bases). Trimming removed 5 bases at V and 0 bases at J, with 8 bases between. Germline V gene lookup returns CDR1 SEHNR and CDR2 FQNEAQ (reference sequence). The length of the CDR3 is 14 residues. DNA of the CDR3: TGTGCCAGCAGCCTACAGGGAGCCAAAAACATTCAGTACTTC. It encodes CASSLQGAKNIQYF.

In its sample, this clonotype was seen many times. The V call is TRBV7-3, the J call TRBJ2-1; 11 bases line up with TRBD2. Trimming removed 1 base from V and 10 bases from J; junction bases left unmatched: 12. Per germline, CDR1 SGHTA and CDR2 FQGTGA. The CDR3 sequence is 17 residues long. The CDR3 reads CASSLRTSGGPLGEQFF. DNA for the CDR3: TGTGCCAGCAGCTTAAGAACTAGCGGGGGACCGTTGGGAGAGCAGTTCTTC.

There are many counts of this clonotype. The chain is built from TRBV9 and TRBJ2-3, with 10 bases aligning to TRBD2. This CDR3 comprises 17 residues. The V gene's germline CDR1 is SGDLS and CDR2 YYNGEE. Trimming took 0 bases from V and 0 from J; bases not matched to a gene: 4. The DNA of the CDR3 is TGTGCCAGCAGCGTAGGACTAGCGGGTGGGAGCACAGATACGCAGTATTTT. As protein: CASSVGLAGGSTDTQYF.

This clonotype came up many times. The CDR3 sequence: CASSYDRADNQPQHF. CDR3 DNA: TGTGCCAGCAGTTATGACAGGGCAGACAATCAGCCCCAGCATTTT. This chain joins TRBV6-2 or TRBV6-3 and TRBJ1-5; 7 nucleotides line up with TRBD1. The germline CDR1 and CDR2 sequences are MNHEY and SVGEGT. With 3 bases clipped from V and 3 bases from J, the junction kept 5 bases outside the gene matches. The CDR3 covers 15 residues.

This chain connects TRBV11-2 to TRBJ2-1; unclear D gene. CDR3 length: 14 residues. V was shortened by 1 base and J by 12 bases, with 16 bases between the two germline ends. The V gene's germline CDR1 is SGHAT and CDR2 FQNNGV. The CDR3 DNA reads as TGTGCCAGCAGCTTAGGAGACTTCACCTCCGGGCAGTTCTTC. It is translated as CASSLGDFTSGQFF.

This clonotype was picked up many times. V usage is TRBV11-2 and J usage is TRBJ2-1; a weak D match, TRBD1 (6 bases). The CDR3 consists of 19 residues. V lost 5 bases to trimming and J lost 0 bases, with 23 bases between them. Germline V gene lookup returns CDR1 SGHAT and CDR2 FQNNGV. The CDR3 spells CASSPQGLLTVSSYNEQFF. As DNA, the CDR3 is TGTGCCAGCAGCCCTCAGGGGCTCCTAACGGTTAGCTCCTACAATGAGCAGTTCTTC. The whole variable domain, remainder taken from reference TRBV11-2 and TRBJ2-1, is EAGVAQSPRYKIIEKRQSVAFWCNPISGHATLYWYQQILGQGPKLLIQFQNNGVVDDSQLPKDRFSAERLKGVDSTLKIQPAKLEDSAVYLCASSPQGLLTVSSYNEQFFGPGTRLTVL.

Ten or more counts support this clonotype. The rearrangement joins TRBV5-1 to TRBJ2-2; 9 bases fit TRBD2. The germline gives CDR1 SGHRS, CDR2 YFSETQ. The CDR3 length is 16 residues. J gave up 2 bases and V 4 bases, and 6 bases lay outside the gene matches. The CDR3 protein is CASSGSGGSNTGELFF. The CDR3 bases are TGCGCCAGCAGCGGGAGCGGGGGGTCTAACACCGGGGAGCTGTTTTTT.

This clonotype was detected ten times or more. The chain recombines TRBV4-1 with TRBJ2-1, with 9 bases identical to TRBD1. V was clipped by 3 bases and J by 4 bases; unmatched bases: 13. This CDR3 is 18 amino acids long. Germline loops: CDR1 MGHRA, CDR2 YSYEKL. The CDR3: CASSQYARDRAPYNEQFF. The CDR3 coding sequence is TGCGCCAGCAGCCAGTACGCCAGGGACAGGGCCCCTTACAATGAGCAGTTCTTC.

This clonotype has a handful of counts. The chain links TRBV6-2 or TRBV6-3 to TRBJ1-2; no firm D call. This CDR3 is built from 13 residues. The V and J ends lost 2 bases and 0 bases respectively, with 4 bases between them. Per germline, CDR1 MNHEY and CDR2 SVGEGT. CDR3 amino acids: CASSYVANYGYTF. The CDR3 DNA follows: TGTGCCAGCAGTTACGTTGCTAACTATGGCTACACCTTC.

This clonotype was found many times. V gene TRBV6-4 combines with J gene TRBJ2-3, with D possibly being TRBD1 or TRBD2 (7 bases each). CDR1 and CDR2 from the germline V gene are MRHNA and SNTAGT. V lost 4 bases, J lost 3 bases, and 14 bases lay in between. The CDR3 has 15 amino acids. This chain's CDR3 is CASSARGGSTDTQYF. The CDR3 DNA reads TGTGCCAGCAGTGCCAGGGGGGGCTCGACAGATACGCAGTATTTT.

This clonotype was observed at least ten times. V gene TRBV7-9 combines with J gene TRBJ1-6; no definite D call. The CDR3 extends over 13 amino acids. Germline values: CDR1 SEHNR, CDR2 FQNEAQ (reference sequence). V shed 2 bases and J shed 8 bases, with 7 bases lying between them. CDR3 nucleotides: TGTGCCAGCAGCTTATCTGAGGATTCACCCCTCCACTTT. It codes for CASSLSEDSPLHF.

Ten or more counts support this clonotype. This chain joins TRBV5-1 and TRBJ2-3; 9 bases are shared with TRBD1. This CDR3 is built from 15 residues. The germline gives CDR1 SGHRS, CDR2 YFSETQ. V shed 2 bases and J 5 bases; nucleotides not matched to a gene: 6. The CDR3 DNA reads as TGCGCCAGCAGCTTCGGGACAGGGTTTCAAGATACGCAGTATTTT. Its translation: CASSFGTGFQDTQYF.

This clonotype has a count of ten or more. V usage is TRBV12-3 or TRBV12-4 and J usage is TRBJ1-1; D gene uncertain. The ends were cut back, 3 bases at V and 1 base at J, with 9 bases in the middle. This CDR3 comprises 14 residues. The CDR3: CASSLRHQNTEAFF. The DNA of the CDR3 is TGTGCCAGCAGTTTGCGGCACCAGAACACTGAAGCTTTCTTT.

This clonotype was seen ten or more times. V gene TRBV6-5 combines with J gene TRBJ1-6; no definite D call. The CDR3 sequence is 14 residues long. Germline V gene lookup returns CDR1 MNHEY and CDR2 SVGAGI. The V gene lost 5 bases and the J gene lost 3 bases, with 8 bases spanning the gap. CDR3 nucleotide sequence: TGTGCCAGCAGTCCCGGCTACTATAATTCACCCCTCCACTTT. Translated, it gives CASSPGYYNSPLHF.

To note about this clonotype: A much larger clone is a single base away; this may be a read error. The chain combines TRBV20-1 with TRBJ1-6; no clear D. The CDR3 spans 12 residues. Germline V gene sequence: CDR1 DFQATT, CDR2 SNEGSKA (reference sequence). The CDR3 region has the DNA TGCAGTGCTACGGCCTATAAGTCACCCCTCCACTTT. This translates into CSATAYKSPLHF.

In its sample, this clonotype was seen many times. V is TRBV19 and J is TRBJ1-1; no clear D. CDR3 size: 12 residues. Trimming removed 1 base from V and 8 bases from J, with 8 bases in between. The germline gives CDR1 LNHDA, CDR2 SQIVND (reference sequence). In nucleotides, the CDR3 is TGTGCCAGTAGTATAGTTCCCTCGGAAGCTTTCTTT. This translates into CASSIVPSEAFF.

This clonotype was recorded at least ten times. The rearrangement uses TRBV29-1 and TRBJ1-2, with a possible D match to TRBD1 (5 bases). The CDR3 is 12 amino acids. CDR1 is SQVTM, CDR2 ANQGSEA, per germline. V was pared by 7 bases and J by 4 bases, with 13 bases between. The CDR3 DNA is TGCAGCGCCGATCGCGACAGCTATGGCTACACCTTC. It yields the protein CSADRDSYGYTF.

This clonotype was observed at least ten times. The rearrangement links TRBV7-6 to TRBJ2-2, with a possible D match to TRBD1 (6 bases). The CDR3 spans 13 residues. The V end was cut by 0 bases, the J end by 8 bases, with 7 bases between. Germline V CDR1 and CDR2: SGHVS, FNYEAQ. In DNA, the CDR3 is TGTGCCAGCAGCTTAGCGGGACAAGGGGAGCTGTTTTTT. Translating gives CASSLAGQGELFF.

This clonotype was detected ten times or more. V gene TRBV6-2 or TRBV6-3 combines with J gene TRBJ1-6; D unresolved. CDR1 is MNHEY and CDR2 is SVGEGT in the germline V gene. Trimming took off 0 bases at V and 9 bases at J, with 12 bases between the two ends. CDR3 length equals 15 residues. The CDR3 DNA reads as TGTGCCAGCAGTTACTCGACGGTGGAGGGTTCACCCCTCCACTTT. Translation gives CASSYSTVEGSPLHF.

This clonotype was seen at least ten times. The genes are TRBV5-1 and TRBJ1-4, with TRBD1 matching over 11 bases. Germline CDR1 and CDR2: SGHRS and YFSETQ. The V gene end was trimmed by 4 bases and the J gene end by 8 bases; junction bases not matched to a gene: 4. CDR3 length: 14 amino acids. The CDR3 sequence: CASSPGQGAEKLFF. The DNA of the CDR3 is TGCGCCAGCAGCCCCGGACAGGGGGCGGAAAAACTGTTTTTT.

This clonotype was observed at least ten times. The rearrangement links TRBV6-5 to TRBJ1-1; D uncertain. The CDR3 runs 15 residues. V was shortened by 6 bases and J by 4 bases, with 18 bases between the two germline ends. The germline CDR1 and CDR2 sequences are MNHEY and SVGAGI. Written as DNA, the CDR3 is TGTGCCAGCAGGGGGTCCGCCGGCAGACCCACTGAAGCTTTCTTT. Amino acid sequence: CASRGSAGRPTEAFF.

The chain uses TRBV11-2 and TRBJ1-1, with D uncertain. This CDR3 contains 13 residues. Trimming removed 5 bases from V and 0 bases from J, with 7 bases in between. Germline CDR1 is SGHAT and CDR2 is FQNNGV. The CDR3 spells CASSPRVNTEAFF. Written as DNA, the CDR3 is TGTGCCAGCAGCCCACGAGTGAACACTGAAGCTTTCTTT.

This clonotype showed up many times. The rearrangement joins TRBV12-3 or TRBV12-4 to TRBJ1-1; 7 nucleotides align to TRBD1. The CDR3 sequence is 12 residues long. V lost 5 bases, J lost 10 bases, and 7 bases stayed unmatched. Here the CDR3 reads CASSTDRVVAFF. CDR3 bases: TGTGCCAGCAGTACAGACAGGGTTGTAGCTTTCTTT.

There are a few counts of this clonotype. J is TRBJ2-5 and V is TRBV5-4, with 7 bases that match TRBD2. In germline, CDR1 is SGHNT, CDR2 YYREEE (reference sequence). The junction had 6 bases not matched to a gene; V was cut back by 0 bases and J by 7 bases. There are 14 residues in the CDR3. The CDR3 DNA sequence: TGTGCCAGCAGCTTGGAGTTTGGGGGGGGGACCCAGTACTTC. Translation gives CASSLEFGGGTQYF.

The sample holds many counts of this clonotype. This sequence joins TRBV6-5 and TRBJ1-2; 7 nucleotides agree with TRBD1. The length of the CDR3 is 15 residues. V trimming: 0 bases; J trimming: 1 base; junction bases outside the gene matches: 2. Germline CDR1 is MNHEY and CDR2 is SVGAGI. DNA of the CDR3: TGTGCCAGCAGTTACTCGAACAGGGGTAACTATGGCTACACCTTC. This encodes CASSYSNRGNYGYTF.

In this sample, this clonotype turned up many times. The chain uses TRBV7-6 and TRBJ2-2; the D gene could be TRBD1 or TRBD2 (5 bases each). Germline lookup yields CDR1 SGHVS and CDR2 FNYEAQ. Trimming cost V 5 bases and J 6 bases, with 13 bases left between them. CDR3 length: 14 residues. The CDR3 DNA reads TGTGCCAGCAGCCAAGGTGTGGGGGCCGGGGAGCTGTTTTTT. Amino acids: CASSQGVGAGELFF.